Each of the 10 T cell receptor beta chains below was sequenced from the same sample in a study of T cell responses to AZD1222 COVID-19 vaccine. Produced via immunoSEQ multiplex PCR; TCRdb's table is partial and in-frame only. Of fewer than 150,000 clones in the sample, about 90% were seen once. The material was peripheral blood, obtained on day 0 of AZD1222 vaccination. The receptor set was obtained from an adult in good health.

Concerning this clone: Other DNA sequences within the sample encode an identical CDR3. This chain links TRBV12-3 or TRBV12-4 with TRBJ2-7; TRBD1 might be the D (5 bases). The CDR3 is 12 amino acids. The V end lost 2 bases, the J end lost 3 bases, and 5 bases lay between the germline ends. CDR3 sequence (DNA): TGTGCCAGCAGTTTACAGGGCTACGAGCAGTACTTC. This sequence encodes CASSLQGYEQYF.

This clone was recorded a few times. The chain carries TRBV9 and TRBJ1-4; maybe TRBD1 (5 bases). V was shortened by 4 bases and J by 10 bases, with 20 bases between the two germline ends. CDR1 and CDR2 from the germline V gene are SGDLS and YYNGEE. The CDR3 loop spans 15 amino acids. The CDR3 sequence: CASSSEGTGMGKLFF. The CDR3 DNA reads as TGTGCCAGCAGCTCCGAGGGGACCGGGATGGGAAAACTGTTTTTT.

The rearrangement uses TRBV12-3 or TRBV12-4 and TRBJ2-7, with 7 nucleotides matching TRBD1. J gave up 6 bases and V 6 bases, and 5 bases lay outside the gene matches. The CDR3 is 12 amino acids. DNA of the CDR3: TGTGCCAGCAGGACAGGGCCCGGCGAGCAGTACTTC. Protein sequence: CASRTGPGEQYF.

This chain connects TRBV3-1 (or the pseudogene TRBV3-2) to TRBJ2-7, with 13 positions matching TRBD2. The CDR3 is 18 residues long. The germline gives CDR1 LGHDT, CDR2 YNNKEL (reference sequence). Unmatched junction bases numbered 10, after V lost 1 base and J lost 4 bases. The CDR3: CASSQGPTSGGSKYEQYF. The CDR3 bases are TGTGCCAGCAGCCAAGGGCCGACTAGCGGGGGGTCTAAGTACGAGCAGTACTTC.

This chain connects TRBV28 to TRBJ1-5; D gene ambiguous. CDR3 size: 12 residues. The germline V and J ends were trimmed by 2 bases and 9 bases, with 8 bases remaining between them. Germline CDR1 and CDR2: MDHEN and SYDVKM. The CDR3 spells CASSLVEGPQHF. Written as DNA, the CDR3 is TGTGCCAGCAGTTTAGTAGAGGGGCCCCAGCATTTT.

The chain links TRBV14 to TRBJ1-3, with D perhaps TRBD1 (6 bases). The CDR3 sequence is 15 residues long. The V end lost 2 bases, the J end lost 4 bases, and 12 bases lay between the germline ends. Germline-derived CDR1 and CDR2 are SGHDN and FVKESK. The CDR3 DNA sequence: TGTGCCAGCAGCCAAACTACAGGGTACGGAAACACCATATATTTT. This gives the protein CASSQTTGYGNTIYF.

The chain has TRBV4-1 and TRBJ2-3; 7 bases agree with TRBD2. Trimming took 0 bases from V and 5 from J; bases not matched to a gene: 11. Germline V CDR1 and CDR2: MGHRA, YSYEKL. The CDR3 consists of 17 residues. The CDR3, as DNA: TGCGCCAGCAGCCAAGATCAGGCGGGGGTCCCGGGAGATACGCAGTATTTT. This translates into CASSQDQAGVPGDTQYF.

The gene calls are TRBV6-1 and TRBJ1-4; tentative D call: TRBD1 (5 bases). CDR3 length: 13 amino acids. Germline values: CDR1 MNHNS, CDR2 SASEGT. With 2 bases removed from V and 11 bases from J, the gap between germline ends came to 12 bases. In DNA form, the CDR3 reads TGTGCCAGCAGTGAATCGTCGGGGCTGAAACTGTTTTTT. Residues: CASSESSGLKLFF.

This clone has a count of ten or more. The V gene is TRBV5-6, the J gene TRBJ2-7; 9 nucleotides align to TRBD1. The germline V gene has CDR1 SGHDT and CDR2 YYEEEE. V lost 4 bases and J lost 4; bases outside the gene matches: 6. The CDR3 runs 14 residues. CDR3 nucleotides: TGTGCCAGCAGCGTCGGGACAGGGAGGTACGAGCAGTACTTC. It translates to CASSVGTGRYEQYF.

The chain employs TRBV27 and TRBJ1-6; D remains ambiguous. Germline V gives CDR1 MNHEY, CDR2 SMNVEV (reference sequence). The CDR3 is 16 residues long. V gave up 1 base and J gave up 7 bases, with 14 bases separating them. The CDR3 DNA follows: TGTGCCAGCAGTTTATTACCTCCGACTTCAAATTCACCCCTCCACTTT. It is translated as CASSLLPPTSNSPLHF.